This T cell receptor (beta chain) was retrieved from a study of blood T cell repertoires in COVID-19. As for the study in general: Samples came from the United States, Italy and Spain, spanning acute and convalescent COVID-19. T cells, B-cell-depleted T cells, or PBMCs supplied cDNA or gDNA.

This clone was recorded only once. The CDR3 covers 19 residues. V shed 6 bases, J shed 5 bases, and the junction held 23 bases outside the gene matches. In germline, CDR1 is MNHEY, CDR2 SMNVEV (reference sequence). In the study's own analysis: Reference gene primer amplification gave estimated nucleated cell counts. Generated by immunoSEQ multiplex PCR, the TCRdb table keeps only in-frame clones and is missing some. V and J calls plus clone size are reproduced from that table; the DNA served to infer D and trimming. The sample shows over 350,000 clones, 75% to 90% of them seen only once. The sample comprised peripheral blood. The chain couples TRBV27 to TRBJ1-1; 8 bases match TRBD1. The source is a woman in her 30s with active or convalescent COVID-19. DNA for the CDR3: TGTGCCAGCAGGCCGTTAACCCTCGGGACAGGTACATTGGAGACTGAAGCTTTCTTT. Encoded protein: CASRPLTLGTGTLETEAFF.